Each of the 28 T cell receptor beta chains below was sequenced from the same sample in a study of patients and donors after allogeneic stem cell transplantation. Each CDR3 protein is one row after TCRdb ran MiXCR on the RT-PCR reads. The sample records 800,000 to 1,000,000 distinct CDR3 sequences, around 17% being singletons. The sequencing sample was made of blood, either unsorted or a sorted T cell fraction (not recorded which). The receptor source for this set is a human donor who was either an allogeneic HSCT recipient or a stem cell or donor lymphocyte infusion donor (not recorded which). It is not recorded whose cells these are; they may come from a transplant donor.

This chain connects TRBV20-1 to TRBJ1-6; D unclear. V was shortened by 5 bases and J by 11 bases, with 13 bases between the two germline ends. CDR3 size: 12 residues. Germline values: CDR1 DFQATT, CDR2 SNEGSKA (reference sequence). This CDR3 reads CSAAGPNPPLHF. CDR3 DNA: TGCAGTGCTGCCGGCCCAAACCCACCCCTCCACTTT.

In its sample, this clonotype was seen a few times. The rearrangement links TRBV20-1 to TRBJ2-5, with 11 bases matching TRBD2. With 0 bases clipped from V and 2 bases from J, the junction kept 2 bases outside the gene matches. The length of the CDR3 is 15 residues. Per germline, CDR1 DFQATT and CDR2 SNEGSKA (reference sequence). The CDR3 spells CSARDTSGRQETQYF. The CDR3 DNA reads as TGCAGTGCTAGAGATACTAGCGGGAGACAAGAGACCCAGTACTTC.

The rearrangement links TRBV4-1 to TRBJ1-6; the D gene is possibly TRBD1 (5 bases). CDR1 MGHRA and CDR2 YSYEKL come from the germline V gene. CDR3 length: 15 amino acids. V dropped 1 base and J dropped 10 bases, with 14 bases sitting between them. The CDR3 here is CASSQGIRGKSPLHF. Written as DNA, the CDR3 is TGCGCCAGCAGCCAAGGAATAAGGGGAAAATCACCCCTCCACTTT.

The chain has TRBV4-3 and TRBJ2-2, with D unclear. Germline V gene sequence: CDR1 LGHNA, CDR2 YSLEER. CDR3 size: 17 residues. The V and J ends lost 0 bases and 5 bases respectively, with 16 bases between them. CDR3 sequence (DNA): TGCGCCAGCAGCCAAGATTTATTTCTTTTTTTGACCGGGGAGCTGTTTTTT. It translates to CASSQDLFLFLTGELFF.

The chain employs TRBV5-1 and TRBJ2-7; the match to TRBD1 covers 10 bases. Germline V gene lookup returns CDR1 SGHRS and CDR2 YFSETQ. The trim removed 4 bases at V and 7 bases at J, leaving 14 bases unmatched. The CDR3 length is 16 residues. The CDR3 coding sequence is TGCGCCAGCAGCCTTCACCAGACAGGGGGCCTGGTAGAGCAGTACTTC. This translates into CASSLHQTGGLVEQYF.

The chain recombines TRBV18 with TRBJ2-6; unclear D gene. This CDR3 is built from 15 residues. Trimming took off 3 bases at V and 3 bases at J, with 9 bases between the two ends. Germline V gene sequence: CDR1 KGHSH, CDR2 LQKENI. The CDR3 loop reads CASSPPNRGANVLTF. The DNA of the CDR3 is TGTGCCAGCTCACCCCCTAATCGTGGGGCCAACGTCCTGACTTTC.

The genes are TRBV20-1 and TRBJ1-1; 7 nucleotides align to TRBD1. Per the germline V gene, CDR1 is DFQATT and CDR2 is SNEGSKA (reference sequence). J was trimmed by 2 bases and V by 3 bases; bases with no gene match: 9. The CDR3 length is 15 residues. CDR3 region: CSARSRGAINTEAFF. DNA of the CDR3: TGCAGTGCTAGGAGCAGGGGGGCTATAAACACTGAAGCTTTCTTT.

In its sample, this clonotype was seen many times. The V call is TRBV10-3, the J call TRBJ1-1, with TRBD1 as a possible D gene (6 bases). The CDR3 runs to 13 residues. Germline V gene sequence: CDR1 ENHRY, CDR2 SYGVKD. V was shortened by 4 bases and J by 3 bases, with 9 bases between the two germline ends. For the CDR3, the DNA is TGTGCCATCAGTGCGGACAGTTACACTGAAGCTTTCTTT. Translated, it gives CAISADSYTEAFF.

This chain connects TRBV4-3 to TRBJ1-6; 7 bases agree with TRBD1. V shed 0 bases, J shed 11 bases, and the junction held 1 base outside the gene matches. The CDR3 runs 13 residues. In germline, CDR1 is LGHNA, CDR2 YSLEER. The CDR3 region has the DNA TGCGCCAGCAGCCAAGATCAGGGGGCACCCCTCCACTTT. As protein: CASSQDQGAPLHF.

The rearrangement joins TRBV11-2 to TRBJ2-1, with TRBD1 identical over 7 bases. This CDR3 has 16 residues. CDR1 and CDR2 from the germline V gene are SGHAT and FQNNGV. The V gene end was trimmed by 1 base and the J gene end by 5 bases; junction bases not matched to a gene: 8. The CDR3 coding sequence is TGTGCCAGCAGCTTAGTCCCGACAGGGAGACACAATGAGCAGTTCTTC. Amino acid sequence: CASSLVPTGRHNEQFF.

The sample holds many counts of this clonotype. The gene calls are TRBV12-3 or TRBV12-4 and TRBJ1-4; D is ambiguous. This CDR3 has 14 residues. V lost 8 bases and J 4 bases, leaving 14 bases between the germline ends. Here the CDR3 reads CASGFRRLNEKLFF. CDR3 DNA sequence: TGTGCCAGCGGGTTCCGGCGTCTTAATGAAAAACTGTTTTTT.

The J gene is TRBJ2-7, the V gene TRBV20-1; 7 bases match TRBD1. The CDR3 contains 14 residues. J lost 1 base, V lost 6 bases, and 9 bases had no gene match. CDR1 is DFQATT, CDR2 SNEGSKA, per germline (reference sequence). CDR3: CSASRDRSSYEQYF. DNA for the CDR3: TGCAGTGCCTCCCGGGACAGATCTTCCTACGAGCAGTACTTC.

A few counts support this clonotype. This chain links TRBV30 with TRBJ2-1; the match to TRBD2 covers 7 bases. V shed 4 bases and J 4 bases; nucleotides not matched to a gene: 7. From germline, CDR1 is GTSNPN and CDR2 SVGIG (reference sequence). This CDR3 spans 14 amino acids. CDR3 bases: TGTGCCTGGACTGGCGGGGGTCCATACAATGAGCAGTTCTTC. This codes for CAWTGGGPYNEQFF.

This clonotype was observed a few times. The chain recombines TRBV5-1 with TRBJ1-2; D may be TRBD1 (6 bases). Trimming left V 0 bases short and J 6 bases short, with 12 bases between. This CDR3 region has 14 residues. Germline V lookup: CDR1 SGHRS, CDR2 YFSETQ. CDR3 region: CASSLVAGEHGYTF. Here the CDR3 DNA reads TGCGCCAGCAGCTTGGTGGCAGGGGAACATGGCTACACCTTC.

The chain has TRBV20-1 and TRBJ1-5, with D possibly TRBD1 on 5 matching bases. Trimming left V 1 base short and J 4 bases short, with 17 bases between. The CDR3 is made up of 16 amino acids. The germline CDR1 and CDR2 sequences are DFQATT and SNEGSKA (reference sequence). The CDR3 here is CSARGPGPDRNQPQHF. The CDR3 DNA follows: TGCAGTGCTAGAGGTCCGGGACCCGACCGTAATCAGCCCCAGCATTTT.

The chain employs TRBV12-5 and TRBJ2-5, with D possibly TRBD2 on 6 matching bases. This CDR3 region has 16 residues. Trimming left V 2 bases short and J 2 bases short, with 15 bases between. Germline CDR1 is LGHNT and CDR2 is FRNRAP. The CDR3: CASGLSPGDGQETQYF. CDR3 DNA: TGTGCTAGTGGTTTGTCACCGGGGGACGGGCAAGAGACCCAGTACTTC.

This clonotype was seen only a few times. V usage is TRBV20-1 and J usage is TRBJ2-3; 11 nucleotides match TRBD2. CDR1 DFQATT and CDR2 SNEGSKA come from the germline V gene (reference sequence). This CDR3 spans 16 amino acids. V lost 4 bases, J lost 2 bases, and 8 bases stayed unmatched. The CDR3 nucleotides read TGCAGTGCTACCACTCTGACTAGCGGGGTCACAGATACGCAGTATTTT. This encodes CSATTLTSGVTDTQYF.

Worth noting for this clonotype: The junction departs from germline at one end; a sequencing error may be responsible. The V gene is TRBV20-1, the J gene TRBJ1-4; D unresolved. The CDR3 spans 11 residues. The germline V gene encodes CDR1 DFQATT and CDR2 SNEGSKA (reference sequence). CDR3 sequence (DNA): TGCAGTGCTGGAGATAATGAAAAACTGTTTTTT. This gives the protein CSAGDNEKLFF.

This clonotype was found a few times. The chain carries TRBV7-2 and TRBJ2-3, with 8 positions matching TRBD1. Germline values: CDR1 SGHTA, CDR2 FQGNSA. The CDR3 runs 14 residues. Trimming took 5 bases from V and 6 from J; bases not matched to a gene: 7. For the CDR3, the DNA is TGTGCCAGCAGCATCCAGGGGGCGGTGGATACGCAGTATTTT. Translation gives CASSIQGAVDTQYF.

The chain joins TRBV12-3 or TRBV12-4 to TRBJ2-1, with unresolved D. This CDR3 comprises 15 residues. Trimming left V 6 bases short and J 5 bases short, with 17 bases between. The CDR3 spells CASSLQWVQNNEQFF. CDR3 sequence (DNA): TGTGCCAGCAGCCTCCAGTGGGTGCAGAACAATGAGCAGTTCTTC.

The genes are TRBV20-1 and TRBJ2-7; perhaps TRBD1 as D (6 bases). The ends were cut back, 5 bases at V and 4 bases at J, with 15 bases in the middle. The germline V gene has CDR1 DFQATT and CDR2 SNEGSKA (reference sequence). The CDR3 has 13 amino acids. CDR3 sequence reads: CSARTLGAYEQYF. The CDR3 bases are TGCAGTGCTCGAACTTTGGGGGCTTACGAGCAGTACTTC.

The chain combines TRBV6-2 or TRBV6-3 with TRBJ2-5; the match to TRBD2 covers 11 bases. The CDR3 sequence is 16 residues long. Trimming cost V 2 bases and J 4 bases; bases outside gene matches: 6. Per germline, CDR1 MNHEY and CDR2 SVGEGT. The CDR3 region has the DNA TGTGCCAGCAGTTACGATAGCGGGAGGGCCCCAGAGACCCAGTACTTC. It is translated as CASSYDSGRAPETQYF.

This clonotype was counted between two and nine times. The chain carries TRBV24-1 and TRBJ2-1, with a weak D call TRBD1 (6 bases). CDR1 is KGHDR, CDR2 SFDVKD, per germline. Trimming cost V 7 bases and J 6 bases, with 6 bases left between them. The CDR3 loop spans 11 amino acids. CDR3 coding DNA: TGTGCCACCAGGGGGGCCAATGAGCAGTTCTTC. This sequence encodes CATRGANEQFF.

The rearrangement joins TRBV5-3 to TRBJ1-3, with TRBD1 as a possible D gene (5 bases). TRBV5-3 is filed as an ORF, its function uncertain. The CDR3 has 18 residues. V gave up 4 bases and J gave up 0 bases, with 20 bases separating them. The CDR3 sequence is CARSPLPTGALSGNTIYF. CDR3 DNA sequence: TGTGCCAGAAGCCCTCTCCCTACTGGGGCCCTCTCTGGAAACACCATATATTTT.

This clonotype was recorded at least ten times. The DNA of the CDR3 is TGTGCCAGCAGTTGGATTTACAATGAGCAGTTCTTC. Translated: CASSWIYNEQFF. The chain carries TRBV11-1 and TRBJ2-1; no clear D. Deletions cut 6 bases from V and 4 bases from J, with 7 bases between. Germline V lookup: CDR1 SGHAT, CDR2 FQDESV (reference sequence). CDR3 length: 12 residues.

This clonotype turned up a few times. The chain recombines TRBV6-1 with TRBJ1-1; 9 bases align to TRBD1. Germline-derived CDR1 and CDR2 are MNHNS and SASEGT. With 5 bases clipped from V and 2 bases from J, the junction kept 18 bases outside the gene matches. CDR3 length equals 19 residues. CDR3 in amino acids: CASSPGFFRDRATNTEAFF. Written as DNA, the CDR3 is TGTGCCAGCAGTCCTGGTTTTTTCCGGGACAGGGCCACAAACACTGAAGCTTTCTTT.

This chain joins TRBV5-1 and TRBJ2-2; maybe TRBD2 (6 bases). The CDR3 is 16 residues long. The V gene lost 3 bases and the J gene lost 1 base, with 13 bases spanning the gap. From germline, CDR1 is SGHRS and CDR2 YFSETQ. This chain's CDR3 is CASSYLEGGNTGELFF. The CDR3 nucleotides read TGCGCCAGCAGCTACTTGGAGGGAGGGAACACCGGGGAGCTGTTTTTT.

V is TRBV6-4 and J is TRBJ1-1; D not resolved. V lost 1 base to trimming and J lost 4 bases, with 7 bases between them. The CDR3 length is 13 residues. In germline, CDR1 is MRHNA, CDR2 SNTAGT. The DNA of the CDR3 is TGTGCCAGCAGTGACTTGGCGGGCACTGAAGCTTTCTTT. It yields the protein CASSDLAGTEAFF.